A selection of T cell receptor beta chains follows, all from one sample in a study of regulatory T cells in long-lasting Graves disease. TCRdb itself ran the multiplex PCR reads through MiXCR, one entry per CDR3 protein. The sample lists more than 400,000 distinct CDR3 sequences, about 16% occurring once. The same data also went into a second study, on T cells in Graves' hyperthyroidism and ophthalmopathy.

The sample in question was peripheral blood mononuclear cells (PBMCs), obtained at new diagnosis, from a patient treated with antithyroid drugs. The origin of the receptors is a man aged 40-49 years with Graves disease. The CDR3 runs from the conserved cysteine through the conserved F or W. The order of the fields is V gene, J gene, D gene, clone size, CDR3 protein, CDR3 DNA. A D gene is named only where the DNA matches it firmly. Clone size is shown for a subset of rows, as once, few, many or a class of expanded clone.

v_gene: TRBV20-1
j_gene: TRBJ2-1
d_gene: .
abundance: many
CDR3aa: CSARVATGATYNEQFF
CDR3nt: TGCAGTGCTAGAGTCGCGACAGGTGCAACCTACAATGAGCAGTTCTTC

v_gene: TRBV27
j_gene: TRBJ2-7
d_gene: TRBD2
abundance: .
CDR3aa: CASRPSTSGRWYEQYF
CDR3nt: TGTGCCAGCAGGCCTTCGACTAGCGGGAGGTGGTACGAGCAGTACTTC

v_gene: TRBV12-5
j_gene: TRBJ2-2
d_gene: .
abundance: many
CDR3aa: CASGFYTGELFF
CDR3nt: TGTGCTAGTGGTTTCTACACCGGGGAGCTGTTTTTT

v_gene: TRBV11-2
j_gene: TRBJ1-1
d_gene: .
abundance: many
CDR3aa: CASSPRRVLNTEAFF
CDR3nt: TGTGCCAGCAGCCCAAGGAGGGTGTTGAACACTGAAGCTTTCTTT

v_gene: TRBV9
j_gene: TRBJ1-4
d_gene: .
abundance: .
CDR3aa: CASSPGRTAGEKLFF
CDR3nt: TGTGCCAGCAGCCCAGGACGAACTGCGGGAGAAAAACTGTTTTTT

v_gene: TRBV7-9
j_gene: TRBJ2-1
d_gene: TRBD1
abundance: many
CDR3aa: CASSWAGTELVSGYNEQFF
CDR3nt: TGTGCCAGCAGCTGGGCCGGGACAGAACTAGTATCGGGCTACAATGAGCAGTTCTTC

v_gene: TRBV19
j_gene: TRBJ1-6
d_gene: .
abundance: once
CDR3aa: CASSIEAGTHLDSPLHF
CDR3nt: TGTGCCAGTAGTATAGAAGCAGGAACCCATCTTGATTCACCCCTCCACTTT

v_gene: TRBV20-1
j_gene: TRBJ2-1
d_gene: TRBD2
abundance: many
CDR3aa: CSALGLAGVTRNEQFF
CDR3nt: TGCAGTGCACTGGGACTAGCGGGAGTAACTAGGAATGAGCAGTTCTTC

v_gene: TRBV24-1
j_gene: TRBJ2-7
d_gene: TRBD1
abundance: few
CDR3aa: CATSEAGTGNEQYF
CDR3nt: TGTGCCACCAGTGAGGCCGGGACAGGGAACGAGCAGTACTTC

v_gene: TRBV11-2
j_gene: TRBJ2-1
d_gene: .
abundance: many
CDR3aa: CASSQGTLPYNEQFF
CDR3nt: TGTGCCAGCAGCCAAGGGACTCTCCCCTACAATGAGCAGTTCTTC

v_gene: TRBV27
j_gene: TRBJ2-7
d_gene: .
abundance: .
CDR3aa: CASSPSRASGHYEQYF
CDR3nt: TGTGCCAGCAGTCCCAGCCGCGCCAGCGGGCATTACGAGCAGTACTTC

v_gene: TRBV5-1
j_gene: TRBJ2-2
d_gene: .
abundance: .
CDR3aa: CASRRGAVGELFF
CDR3nt: TGCGCCAGCAGACGAGGGGCCGTCGGGGAGCTGTTTTTT

v_gene: TRBV7-2
j_gene: TRBJ2-1
d_gene: TRBD2
abundance: .
CDR3aa: CASSLGSSGRRYYEQFF
CDR3nt: TGTGCCAGCAGCTTAGGGTCTAGCGGGAGAAGATATTATGAGCAGTTCTTC

v_gene: TRBV27
j_gene: TRBJ1-4
d_gene: .
abundance: .
CDR3aa: CASSPRATNEKLFF
CDR3nt: TGTGCCAGCAGTCCACGGGCAACTAATGAAAAACTGTTTTTT

v_gene: TRBV12-3/TRBV12-4
j_gene: TRBJ2-7
d_gene: TRBD1
abundance: many
CDR3aa: CASRGDSYEQYF
CDR3nt: TGTGCCAGCAGGGGGGACAGCTACGAGCAGTACTTC

v_gene: TRBV7-8
j_gene: TRBJ2-7
d_gene: TRBD2
abundance: .
CDR3aa: CASSWTSGSQYEQYF
CDR3nt: TGTGCCAGCAGCTGGACTAGCGGGAGTCAGTACGAGCAGTACTTC

v_gene: TRBV20-1
j_gene: TRBJ2-1
d_gene: .
abundance: few
CDR3aa: CSARDRLYNEQFF
CDR3nt: TGCAGTGCTAGAGATAGGCTGTACAATGAGCAGTTCTTC

v_gene: TRBV19
j_gene: TRBJ1-4
d_gene: .
abundance: few
CDR3aa: CASSVYRGNEKLFF
CDR3nt: TGTGCCAGTAGTGTATACCGAGGAAATGAAAAACTGTTTTTT

v_gene: TRBV3-1
j_gene: TRBJ2-5
d_gene: .
abundance: many
CDR3aa: CASSHLGETQYF
CDR3nt: TGTGCCAGCAGCCACTTAGGAGAGACCCAGTACTTC

v_gene: TRBV9
j_gene: TRBJ2-7
d_gene: .
abundance: few
CDR3aa: CASSVGWLASYEQYF
CDR3nt: TGTGCCAGCAGCGTAGGATGGCTAGCCTCCTACGAGCAGTACTTC

v_gene: TRBV28
j_gene: TRBJ2-7
d_gene: TRBD1
abundance: many
CDR3aa: CASSFIPGQGRYEQYF
CDR3nt: TGTGCCAGCTCCTTCATACCGGGACAGGGGAGGTACGAGCAGTACTTC

v_gene: TRBV11-2
j_gene: TRBJ2-3
d_gene: .
abundance: many
CDR3aa: CASSLGGQKRTDTQYF
CDR3nt: TGTGCCAGCAGCTTAGGAGGACAGAAACGCACAGATACGCAGTATTTT

v_gene: TRBV2
j_gene: TRBJ2-1
d_gene: .
abundance: many
CDR3aa: CASNWANEQFF
CDR3nt: TGTGCCAGCAACTGGGCGAATGAGCAGTTCTTC

v_gene: TRBV5-1
j_gene: TRBJ2-1
d_gene: TRBD2
abundance: few
CDR3aa: CASSWGGSVEQFF
CDR3nt: TGCGCCAGCAGCTGGGGGGGGAGCGTTGAGCAGTTCTTC

v_gene: TRBV20-1
j_gene: TRBJ1-1
d_gene: .
abundance: .
CDR3aa: CSAWGGNTEAFF
CDR3nt: TGCAGTGCCTGGGGGGGCAACACTGAAGCTTTCTTT

v_gene: TRBV2
j_gene: TRBJ2-2
d_gene: .
abundance: many
CDR3aa: CASSSPRNTGELFF
CDR3nt: TGTGCCAGCAGCTCGCCGAGGAACACCGGGGAGCTGTTTTTT

v_gene: TRBV10-3
j_gene: TRBJ1-5
d_gene: TRBD1
abundance: many
CDR3aa: CAISDYRGGNQPQHF
CDR3nt: TGTGCCATCAGTGACTACAGGGGGGGGAATCAGCCCCAGCATTTT

v_gene: TRBV18
j_gene: TRBJ1-2
d_gene: .
abundance: few
CDR3aa: CASSPGGAYGYTF
CDR3nt: TGTGCCAGCTCACCTGGGGGGGCTTATGGCTACACCTTC

v_gene: TRBV25-1
j_gene: TRBJ2-5
d_gene: TRBD2
abundance: .
CDR3aa: CASGTSGKETQYF
CDR3nt: TGTGCCAGCGGGACTAGCGGCAAAGAGACCCAGTACTTC

v_gene: TRBV20-1
j_gene: TRBJ2-7
d_gene: .
abundance: .
CDR3aa: CSARALRSSPYEQYF
CDR3nt: TGCAGTGCTAGGGCTCTGCGGAGCAGCCCCTACGAGCAGTACTTC

v_gene: TRBV4-1
j_gene: TRBJ2-3
d_gene: TRBD2
abundance: .
CDR3aa: CASSQDQPAGWTDTQYF
CDR3nt: TGCGCCAGCAGCCAAGATCAGCCAGCGGGATGGACAGATACGCAGTATTTT

v_gene: TRBV2
j_gene: TRBJ2-5
d_gene: TRBD2
abundance: many
CDR3aa: CASSAGTSRQETQYF
CDR3nt: TGTGCCAGCAGTGCAGGGACTAGCAGACAAGAGACCCAGTACTTC

v_gene: TRBV28
j_gene: TRBJ1-2
d_gene: .
abundance: once
CDR3aa: CASSKRGYTF
CDR3nt: TGTGCCAGCAGTAAAAGGGGCTACACCTTC

v_gene: TRBV5-1
j_gene: TRBJ2-5
d_gene: .
abundance: few
CDR3aa: CASRAGAETQYF
CDR3nt: TGCGCCAGCAGAGCAGGCGCGGAGACCCAGTACTTC

v_gene: TRBV16
j_gene: TRBJ2-7
d_gene: .
abundance: many
CDR3aa: CASSQGGSSYEQYF
CDR3nt: TGTGCCAGCAGCCAAGGGGGCTCTTCCTACGAGCAGTACTTC

v_gene: TRBV13
j_gene: TRBJ2-1
d_gene: .
abundance: many
CDR3aa: CASSFLSGNEQFF
CDR3nt: TGTGCCAGCAGCTTCCTGTCGGGCAATGAGCAGTTCTTC

v_gene: TRBV20-1
j_gene: TRBJ2-7
d_gene: TRBD2
abundance: many
CDR3aa: CSARMERGRPPHEQYF
CDR3nt: TGCAGTGCTAGAATGGAGCGCGGGAGACCTCCCCACGAGCAGTACTTC

v_gene: TRBV6-2/TRBV6-3
j_gene: TRBJ2-5
d_gene: TRBD1
abundance: many
CDR3aa: CASSYGTGVPETQYF
CDR3nt: TGTGCCAGCAGTTATGGGACAGGGGTTCCAGAGACCCAGTACTTC

v_gene: TRBV28
j_gene: TRBJ1-5
d_gene: .
abundance: .
CDR3aa: CASSPQDYNQPQHF
CDR3nt: TGTGCCAGCAGTCCCCAGGACTACAATCAGCCCCAGCATTTT

v_gene: TRBV24-1
j_gene: TRBJ2-7
d_gene: .
abundance: many
CDR3aa: CATSDGRTGRDEQYF
CDR3nt: TGTGCCACCAGTGATGGGAGGACAGGGAGGGACGAGCAGTACTTC

v_gene: TRBV4-2
j_gene: TRBJ2-2
d_gene: .
abundance: .
CDR3aa: CASSQEMVETGELFF
CDR3nt: TGTGCCAGCAGCCAAGAGATGGTGGAAACCGGGGAGCTGTTTTTT

v_gene: TRBV24-1
j_gene: TRBJ1-4
d_gene: TRBD1
abundance: many
CDR3aa: CATSDGGTEDEKLFF
CDR3nt: TGTGCCACCAGTGACGGGGGGACAGAAGATGAAAAACTGTTTTTT

v_gene: TRBV5-5
j_gene: TRBJ2-1
d_gene: .
abundance: .
CDR3aa: CASSLVLGGSSYNEQFF
CDR3nt: TGTGCCAGCAGCTTGGTTTTAGGGGGGAGCTCCTACAATGAGCAGTTCTTC

v_gene: TRBV5-1
j_gene: TRBJ2-3
d_gene: .
abundance: many
CDR3aa: CASSLEGVQDTQYF
CDR3nt: TGCGCCAGCAGCTTGGAGGGGGTGCAAGATACGCAGTATTTT

v_gene: TRBV5-1
j_gene: TRBJ2-1
d_gene: TRBD2
abundance: many
CDR3aa: CASSLTSGRWYEQFF
CDR3nt: TGCGCCAGCAGCTTAACTAGCGGGAGGTGGTATGAGCAGTTCTTC

v_gene: TRBV7-2
j_gene: TRBJ2-7
d_gene: .
abundance: .
CDR3aa: CASSLRFGGEQYF
CDR3nt: TGTGCCAGCAGCTTAAGGTTTGGGGGAGAGCAGTACTTC

v_gene: TRBV4-2
j_gene: TRBJ2-7
d_gene: .
abundance: .
CDR3aa: CASSQEPRTYEQYF
CDR3nt: TGTGCCAGCAGCCAAGAACCACGTACCTACGAGCAGTACTTC

v_gene: TRBV2
j_gene: TRBJ1-6
d_gene: .
abundance: .
CDR3aa: CASAGRGGSPLHF
CDR3nt: TGTGCCAGCGCAGGGAGGGGAGGTTCACCCCTCCACTTT